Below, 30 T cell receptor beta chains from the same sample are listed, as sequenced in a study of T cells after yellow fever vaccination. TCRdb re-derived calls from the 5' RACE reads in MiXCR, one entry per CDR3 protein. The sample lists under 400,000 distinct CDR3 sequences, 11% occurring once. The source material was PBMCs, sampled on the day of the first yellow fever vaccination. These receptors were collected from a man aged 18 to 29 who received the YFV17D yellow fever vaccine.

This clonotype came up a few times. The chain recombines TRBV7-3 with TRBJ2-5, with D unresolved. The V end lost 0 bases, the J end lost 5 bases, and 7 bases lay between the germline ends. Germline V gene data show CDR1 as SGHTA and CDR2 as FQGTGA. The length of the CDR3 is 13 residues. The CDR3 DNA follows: TGTGCCAGCAGCTTAACGCGGTCCGAGACCCAGTACTTC. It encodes CASSLTRSETQYF.

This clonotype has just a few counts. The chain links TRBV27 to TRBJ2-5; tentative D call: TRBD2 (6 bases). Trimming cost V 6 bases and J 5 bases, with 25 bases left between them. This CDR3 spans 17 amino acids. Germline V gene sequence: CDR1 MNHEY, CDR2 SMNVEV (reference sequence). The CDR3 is CASSISSGTPWWETQYF. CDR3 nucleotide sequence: TGTGCCAGCAGCATAAGTTCCGGGACTCCTTGGTGGGAGACCCAGTACTTC.

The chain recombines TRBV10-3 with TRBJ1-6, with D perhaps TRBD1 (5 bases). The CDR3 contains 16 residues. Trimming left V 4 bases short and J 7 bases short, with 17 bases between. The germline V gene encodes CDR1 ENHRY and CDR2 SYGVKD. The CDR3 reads CAISGPGQRRNSPLHF. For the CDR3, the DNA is TGTGCCATCAGTGGCCCCGGACAACGGAGAAATTCACCCCTCCACTTT.

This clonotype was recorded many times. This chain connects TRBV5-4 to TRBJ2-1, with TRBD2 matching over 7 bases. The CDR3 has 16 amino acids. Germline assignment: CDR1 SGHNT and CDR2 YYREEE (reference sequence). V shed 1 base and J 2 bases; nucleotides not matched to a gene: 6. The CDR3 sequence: CASSLRRGSTYNEQFF. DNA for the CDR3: TGTGCCAGCAGCTTGCGGCGGGGGTCAACCTACAATGAGCAGTTCTTC.

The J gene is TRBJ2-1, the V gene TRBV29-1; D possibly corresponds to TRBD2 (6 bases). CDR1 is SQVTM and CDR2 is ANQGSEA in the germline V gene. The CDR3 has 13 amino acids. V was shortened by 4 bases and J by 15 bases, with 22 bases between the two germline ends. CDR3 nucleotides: TGCAGCGTTGGCGGGACCCTTCTCCCGCCGAGGTTCTTC. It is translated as CSVGGTLLPPRFF.

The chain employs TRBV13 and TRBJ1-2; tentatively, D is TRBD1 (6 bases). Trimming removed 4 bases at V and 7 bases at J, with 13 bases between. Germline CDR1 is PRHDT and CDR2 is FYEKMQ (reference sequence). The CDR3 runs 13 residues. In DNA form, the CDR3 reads TGTGCCAGCAGCTCCACAGGGCTCACTGGCTACACCTTC. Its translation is CASSSTGLTGYTF.

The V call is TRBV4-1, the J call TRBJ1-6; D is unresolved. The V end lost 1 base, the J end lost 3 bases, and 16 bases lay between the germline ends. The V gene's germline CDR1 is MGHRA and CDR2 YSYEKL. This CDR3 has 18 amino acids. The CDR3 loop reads CASSQAGSVKLYNSPLHF. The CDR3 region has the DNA TGCGCCAGCAGCCAAGCCGGAAGCGTCAAGCTCTATAATTCACCCCTCCACTTT.

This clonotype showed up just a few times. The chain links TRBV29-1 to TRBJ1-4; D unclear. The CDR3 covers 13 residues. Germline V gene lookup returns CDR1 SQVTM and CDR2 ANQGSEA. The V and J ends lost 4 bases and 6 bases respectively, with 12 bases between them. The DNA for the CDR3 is TGCAGCGTTGTAAACAGCTACGATGAAAAACTGTTTTTT. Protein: CSVVNSYDEKLFF.

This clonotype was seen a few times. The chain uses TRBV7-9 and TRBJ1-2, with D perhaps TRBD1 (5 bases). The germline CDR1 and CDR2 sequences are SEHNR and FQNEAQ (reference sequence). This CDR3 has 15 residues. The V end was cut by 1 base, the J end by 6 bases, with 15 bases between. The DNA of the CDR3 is TGTGCCAGCAGCTTAGAAGGCAGGGCAAGAGATGGCTACACCTTC. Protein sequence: CASSLEGRARDGYTF.

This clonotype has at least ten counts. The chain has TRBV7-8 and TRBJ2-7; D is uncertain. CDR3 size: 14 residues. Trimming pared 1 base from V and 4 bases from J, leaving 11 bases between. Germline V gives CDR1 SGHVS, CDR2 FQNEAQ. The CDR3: CASSLGTELYEQYF. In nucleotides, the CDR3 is TGTGCCAGCAGCTTAGGGACGGAGCTATACGAGCAGTACTTC.

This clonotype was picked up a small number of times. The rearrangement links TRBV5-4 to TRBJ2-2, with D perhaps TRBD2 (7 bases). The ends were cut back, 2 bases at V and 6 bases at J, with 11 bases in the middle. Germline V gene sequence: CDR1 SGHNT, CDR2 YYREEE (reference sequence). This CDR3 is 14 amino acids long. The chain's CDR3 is CASSFGGRPGELFF. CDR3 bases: TGTGCCAGCAGCTTCGGGGGGCGACCCGGGGAGCTGTTTTTT.

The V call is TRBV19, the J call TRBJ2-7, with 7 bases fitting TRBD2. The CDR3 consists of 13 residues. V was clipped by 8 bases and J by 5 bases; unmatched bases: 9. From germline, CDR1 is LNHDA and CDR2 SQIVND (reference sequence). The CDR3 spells CASLAGDLHEQYV. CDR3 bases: TGTGCCAGTTTGGCGGGGGACTTACACGAGCAGTACGTC.

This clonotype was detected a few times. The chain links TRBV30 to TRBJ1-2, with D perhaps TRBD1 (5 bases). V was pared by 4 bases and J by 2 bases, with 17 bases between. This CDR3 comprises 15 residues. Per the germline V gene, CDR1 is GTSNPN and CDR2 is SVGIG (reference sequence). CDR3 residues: CAWNSAGTTNYGYTF. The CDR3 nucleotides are TGTGCCTGGAACTCGGCGGGGACGACCAACTATGGCTACACCTTC.

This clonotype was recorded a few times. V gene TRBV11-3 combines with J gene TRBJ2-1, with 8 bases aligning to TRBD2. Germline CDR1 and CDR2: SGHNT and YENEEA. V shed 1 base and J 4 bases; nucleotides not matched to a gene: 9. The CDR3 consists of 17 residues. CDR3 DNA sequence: TGTGCCAGCAGCTTAGGGGGTAGCGGGGAGGTATACAATGAGCAGTTCTTC. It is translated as CASSLGGSGEVYNEQFF.

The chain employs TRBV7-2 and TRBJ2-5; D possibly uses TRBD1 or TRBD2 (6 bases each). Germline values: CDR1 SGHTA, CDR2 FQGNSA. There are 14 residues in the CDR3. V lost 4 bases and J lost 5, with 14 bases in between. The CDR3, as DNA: TGTGCCAGCAGCTCCATGGGGGGCGGTGAGACCCAGTACTTC. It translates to CASSSMGGGETQYF. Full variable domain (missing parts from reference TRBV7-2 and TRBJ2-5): GAGVSQSPSNKVTEKGKDVELRCDPISGHTALYWYRQSLGQGLEFLIYFQGNSAPDKSGLPSDRFSAERTGGSVSTLTIQRTQQEDSAVYLCASSSMGGGETQYFGPGTRLLVL.

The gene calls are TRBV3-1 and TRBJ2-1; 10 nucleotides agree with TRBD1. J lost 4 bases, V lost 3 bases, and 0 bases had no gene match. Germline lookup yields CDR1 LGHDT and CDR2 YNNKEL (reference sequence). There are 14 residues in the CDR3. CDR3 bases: TGTGCCAGCAGCCAGGGACAGGGGTACAATGAGCAGTTCTTC. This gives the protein CASSQGQGYNEQFF.

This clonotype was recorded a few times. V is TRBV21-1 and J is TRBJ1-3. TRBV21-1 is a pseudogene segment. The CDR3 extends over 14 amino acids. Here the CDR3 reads CASSKVVGGNTIYF. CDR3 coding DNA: TGTGCCAGCAGCAAAGTAGTAGGCGGAAACACCATATATTTT.

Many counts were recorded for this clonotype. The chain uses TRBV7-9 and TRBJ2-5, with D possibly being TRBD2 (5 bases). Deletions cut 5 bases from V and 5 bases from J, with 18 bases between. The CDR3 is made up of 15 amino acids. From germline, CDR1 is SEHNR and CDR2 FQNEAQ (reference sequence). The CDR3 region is CASSPLSGSWETQYF. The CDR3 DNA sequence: TGTGCCAGCAGCCCACTATCGGGATCATGGGAGACCCAGTACTTC.

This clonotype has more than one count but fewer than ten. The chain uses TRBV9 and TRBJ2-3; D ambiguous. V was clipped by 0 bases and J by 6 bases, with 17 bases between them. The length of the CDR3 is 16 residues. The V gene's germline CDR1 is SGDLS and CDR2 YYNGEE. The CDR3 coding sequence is TGTGCCAGCAGCGTAGCCCCCCAAGGGCCGAGGGATACGCAGTATTTT. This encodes CASSVAPQGPRDTQYF. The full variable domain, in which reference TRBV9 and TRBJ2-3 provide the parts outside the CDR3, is DSGVTQTPKHLITATGQRVTLRCSPRSGDLSVYWYQQSLDQGLQFLIQYYNGEERAKGNILERFSAQQFPDLHSELNLSSLELGDSALYFCASSVAPQGPRDTQYFGPGTRLTVL.

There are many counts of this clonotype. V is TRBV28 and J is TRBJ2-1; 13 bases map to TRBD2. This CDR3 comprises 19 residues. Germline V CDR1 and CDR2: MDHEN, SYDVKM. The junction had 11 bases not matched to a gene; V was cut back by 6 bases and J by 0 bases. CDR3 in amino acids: CASSLPGLAGTSSYNEQFF. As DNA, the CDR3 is TGTGCCAGCAGCCTACCGGGACTAGCGGGGACGAGCTCCTACAATGAGCAGTTCTTC.

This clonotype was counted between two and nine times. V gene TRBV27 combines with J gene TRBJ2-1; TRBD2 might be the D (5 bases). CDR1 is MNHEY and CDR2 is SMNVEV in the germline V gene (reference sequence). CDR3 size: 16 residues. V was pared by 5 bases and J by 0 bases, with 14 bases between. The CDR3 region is CASSAGGPSSYNEQFF. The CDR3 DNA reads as TGTGCCAGCAGTGCCGGCGGGCCCAGCTCCTACAATGAGCAGTTCTTC.

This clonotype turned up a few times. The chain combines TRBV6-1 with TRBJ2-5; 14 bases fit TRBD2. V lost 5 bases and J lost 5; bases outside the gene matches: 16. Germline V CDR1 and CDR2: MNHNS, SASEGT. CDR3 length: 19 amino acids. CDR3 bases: TGTGCCAGCAGTCCCAGACTAGCGGGGGGGCCCGGGTCCAGGGAGACCCAGTACTTC. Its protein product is CASSPRLAGGPGSRETQYF.

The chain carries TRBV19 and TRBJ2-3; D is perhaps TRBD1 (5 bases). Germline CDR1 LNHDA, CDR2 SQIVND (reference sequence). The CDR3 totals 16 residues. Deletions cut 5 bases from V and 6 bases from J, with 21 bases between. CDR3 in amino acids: CASSSHGARPRDTQYF. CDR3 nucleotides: TGTGCCAGTAGTTCCCATGGGGCGCGGCCTCGGGATACGCAGTATTTT.

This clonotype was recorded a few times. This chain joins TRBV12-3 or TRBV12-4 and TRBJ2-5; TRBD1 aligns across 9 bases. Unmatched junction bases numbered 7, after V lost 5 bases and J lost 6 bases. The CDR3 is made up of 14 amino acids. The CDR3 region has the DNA TGTGCCAGCAGTCCGGGACAGGGTGAAAAGACCCAGTACTTC. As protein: CASSPGQGEKTQYF.

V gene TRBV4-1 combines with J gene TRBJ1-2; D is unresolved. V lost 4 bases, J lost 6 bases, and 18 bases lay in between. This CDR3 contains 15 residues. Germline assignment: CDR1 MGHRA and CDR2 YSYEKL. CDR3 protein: CASSPPLAGRDGYTF. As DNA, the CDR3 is TGCGCCAGCAGCCCCCCCCTGGCGGGGAGGGATGGCTACACCTTC.

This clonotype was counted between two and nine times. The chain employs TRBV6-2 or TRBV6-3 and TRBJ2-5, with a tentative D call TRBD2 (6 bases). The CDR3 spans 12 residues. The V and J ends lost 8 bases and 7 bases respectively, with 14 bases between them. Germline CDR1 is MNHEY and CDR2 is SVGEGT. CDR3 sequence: CASFGGAGTQYF. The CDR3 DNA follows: TGTGCCAGCTTCGGGGGAGCAGGGACCCAGTACTTC.

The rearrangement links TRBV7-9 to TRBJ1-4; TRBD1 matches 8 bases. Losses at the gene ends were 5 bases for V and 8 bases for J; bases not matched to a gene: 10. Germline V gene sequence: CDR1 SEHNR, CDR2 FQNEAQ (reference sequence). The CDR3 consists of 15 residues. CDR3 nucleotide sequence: TGTGCCAGCAGCCGTTTCCAGGGGGCAGAGGAAAAACTGTTTTTT. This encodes CASSRFQGAEEKLFF.

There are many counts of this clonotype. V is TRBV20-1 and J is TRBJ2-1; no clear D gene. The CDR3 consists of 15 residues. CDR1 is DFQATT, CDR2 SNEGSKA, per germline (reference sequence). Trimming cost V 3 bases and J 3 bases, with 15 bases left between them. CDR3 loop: CSARFQPSVYNEQFF. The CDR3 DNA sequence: TGCAGTGCTAGGTTCCAGCCATCCGTCTACAATGAGCAGTTCTTC.

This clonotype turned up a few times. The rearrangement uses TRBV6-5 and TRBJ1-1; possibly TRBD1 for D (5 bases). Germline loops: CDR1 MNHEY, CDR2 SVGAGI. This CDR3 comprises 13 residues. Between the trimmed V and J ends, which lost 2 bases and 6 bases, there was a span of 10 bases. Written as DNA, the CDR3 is TGTGCCAGCAGTTACGGACCGGGGGCTGAAGCTTTCTTT. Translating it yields CASSYGPGAEAFF.

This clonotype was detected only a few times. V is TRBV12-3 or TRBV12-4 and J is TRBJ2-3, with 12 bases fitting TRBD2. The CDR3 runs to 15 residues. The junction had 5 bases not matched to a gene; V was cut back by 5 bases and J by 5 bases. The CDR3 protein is CASSTSGGPGDTQYF. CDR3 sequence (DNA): TGTGCCAGCAGTACTAGCGGGGGGCCAGGAGATACGCAGTATTTT.